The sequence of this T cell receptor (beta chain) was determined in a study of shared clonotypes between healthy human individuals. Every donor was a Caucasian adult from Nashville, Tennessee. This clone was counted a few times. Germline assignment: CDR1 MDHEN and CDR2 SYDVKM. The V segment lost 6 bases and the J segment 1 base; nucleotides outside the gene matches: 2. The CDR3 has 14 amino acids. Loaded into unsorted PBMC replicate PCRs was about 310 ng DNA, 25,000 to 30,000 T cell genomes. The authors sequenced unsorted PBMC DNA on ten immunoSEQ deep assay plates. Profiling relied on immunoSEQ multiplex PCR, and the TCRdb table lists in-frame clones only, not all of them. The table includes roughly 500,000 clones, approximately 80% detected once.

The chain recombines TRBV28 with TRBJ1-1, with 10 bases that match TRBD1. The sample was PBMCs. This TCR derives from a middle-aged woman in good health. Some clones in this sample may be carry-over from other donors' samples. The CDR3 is CASRGTGENTEAFF. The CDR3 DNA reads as TGTGCCAGCAGAGGGACAGGGGAGAACACTGAAGCTTTCTTT.